This T cell receptor beta chain appears in the sequencing data of a study of cytomegalovirus exposure and HLA in healthy donors. Broader study findings: Rarity characterized most TCR sequences, yet some public TCRs appeared in many donors.

V shed 5 bases and J shed 0 bases, with 16 bases lying between them. In germline, CDR1 is SGHTA, CDR2 FQGNSA. The CDR3 loop spans 16 amino acids. PCR used 60 Vbeta primers and 13 Jbeta primers. Original handling: The authors later counted 65 million to 80 million unique TCR beta chains, approximately 10 million of them shared. The data were produced by immunoSEQ multiplex PCR, yet TCRdb's version contains in-frame clones alone and is incomplete. The V and J calls and clone size are taken from that table; D and trimming were inferred from the DNA. The sample contains about 76,000 clones, approximately 77% of which appear only once. Turning to this clone: Its target is not known.

The source material was PBMCs. The rearrangement uses TRBV7-2 and TRBJ1-2, with D possibly being TRBD1 (5 bases). The TCR was taken from a woman in her 40s in good health and CMV-seropositive. The CDR3 loop is CASSRGGSPANYGYTF. Written as DNA, the CDR3 is TGTGCCAGCAGCAGGGGCGGAAGCCCCGCTAACTATGGCTACACCTTC.